This record concerns one T cell receptor (beta chain) sequence. Antigen: not known. This sample was included in a study of T cell responses to AZD1222 COVID-19 vaccine. Findings and caveats of the study: Spike-specific TCR breadth and depth both grew after two AZD1222 doses.

The assay was immunoSEQ multiplex PCR, and TCRdb's table has in-frame clones only and misses some. The table includes roughly 85,000 clones, 85% to 90% detected once. Trimming removed 3 bases from V and 6 bases from J; junction bases left unmatched: 8. The CDR3 covers 15 residues. In germline, CDR1 is MDHEN, CDR2 SYDVKM. Source: peripheral blood, taken on day 0 of AZD1222 vaccination. This receptor was obtained from an adult in good health. The chain uses TRBV28 and TRBJ2-1; 7 nucleotides line up with TRBD2. The CDR3 DNA reads TGTGCCAGCAGTTTGAGTCGGGGGGTCCGCAATGAGCAGTTCTTC. Protein: CASSLSRGVRNEQFF.